This T cell receptor (beta chain) is from a study of beta chain features in type 1 diabetes. Study-level findings and limits: The naive, central memory and Treg TCRB repertoires showed an apparent similarity that was greater among patients than among healthy donors. Patients with Type 1 diabetes showed moderately but significantly shorter TCRB CDR3s in all four CD4+ subsets.

This clone has more than one count but fewer than ten. No antigen is known for it. This CDR3 is also generated by other DNA sequences in the sample. The germline V gene encodes CDR1 KGHSH and CDR2 LQKENI. The CDR3 is 13 residues long. The V end was cut by 3 bases, the J end by 3 bases, with 5 bases between. TCRB transcripts that were expressed got sequenced, as all of the isolated RNA had been reverse transcribed. The protocol was immunoSEQ multiplex PCR, while the TCRdb copy is restricted to in-frame clones and leaves out a portion. The sample records 430,000 or so clones, more than 9.5% being singletons.

This sequence was found in a woman aged 18-29 years in good health. The chain employs TRBV18 and TRBJ2-2; D might be TRBD2 (5 bases). Sequencing was carried out using naive CD4+ T cells from blood. The CDR3 loop reads CASSPRDTGELFF. The DNA for the CDR3 is TGTGCCAGCTCACCGCGGGACACCGGGGAGCTGTTTTTT.